This is a list of T cell receptor beta chains from one sample in a study of cytomegalovirus exposure and HLA in healthy donors. TCRdb's table, derived via immunoSEQ multiplex PCR, lists solely in-frame clones and lacks some. Of under 150,000 clones in the sample, roughly 79% were seen once. Sequencing was carried out using PBMCs. These receptors originate from a man aged 25 to 45 in good health and CMV-seropositive. The CDR3 runs from the conserved cysteine through the conserved F or W. The D gene is left open where the match is weak. Some rows mark clone size as missing; the rest say once, few, many or name a class of expanded clone.

CASSSRRTGGAFSYEQYF TGTGCCAGCAGTTCACGGCGAACAGGGGGCGCGTTCTCCTACGAGCAGTACTTC TRBJ2-7 TRBV28 NA TRBD1
CASSYSQGVNYGYTF TGTGCCAGCAGTTATAGCCAGGGGGTAAACTATGGCTACACCTTC TRBJ1-2 TRBV6-6 NA TRBD1
CASSYIQDSPLHF TGTGCCAGCAGTTACATACAGGATTCACCCCTCCACTTT TRBJ1-6 TRBV6-5 NA NA
CASSYSMLQQTYEQYF TGTGCCAGCAGTTACTCCATGCTACAGCAGACCTACGAGCAGTACTTC TRBJ2-7 TRBV6-6 NA NA
CASSLNTDTQYF TGCGCCAGCAGCCTAAACACAGATACGCAGTATTTT TRBJ2-3 TRBV5-1 NA NA
CASSVSGGASDTQYF TGTGCCAGCAGTGTTTCAGGGGGCGCCTCAGATACGCAGTATTTT TRBJ2-3 TRBV6-4 once TRBD1
CASIRLAGLETQYF TGTGCCAGCATCAGACTAGCGGGGCTAGAGACCCAGTACTTC TRBJ2-5 TRBV2 NA TRBD2
CASSVEMGQYNEQFF TGTGCCAGCAGCGTAGAAATGGGACAATACAATGAGCAGTTCTTC TRBJ2-1 TRBV9 NA NA
CASSPTTTSGRGTDTQYF TGTGCCAGCAGCCCTACAACAACTAGCGGGAGAGGCACAGATACGCAGTATTTT TRBJ2-3 TRBV7-9 NA TRBD2
CSVEGTEAFF TGCAGTGTGGAGGGGACTGAAGCTTTCTTT TRBJ1-1 TRBV20-1 NA NA
CASSELGQATRYGYTF TGCGCCAGCAGTGAGTTGGGACAGGCGACTCGCTATGGCTACACCTTC TRBJ1-2 TRBV10-1 once TRBD1
CASRGRTSGYEQYF TGTGCCAGCAGAGGGAGGACTAGCGGTTACGAGCAGTACTTC TRBJ2-7 TRBV2 NA TRBD2
CASTPGLLAGSYEQYF TGTGCCAGCACCCCTGGATTGTTAGCGGGCTCCTACGAGCAGTACTTC TRBJ2-7 TRBV11-3 NA TRBD2
CAWRSGILSSYNSPLHF TGTGCCTGGAGGTCGGGGATCTTGAGCTCCTATAATTCACCCCTCCACTTT TRBJ1-6 TRBV30 NA NA
CASSFTERELFF TGCGCCAGCAGCTTCACCGAGAGGGAGCTGTTTTTT TRBJ2-2 TRBV5-1 NA NA
CASSFRGRLPANTGELFF TGTGCCAGCAGTTTTAGGGGGAGACTGCCAGCGAACACCGGGGAGCTGTTTTTT TRBJ2-2 TRBV7-8 NA NA
CASSLNRDTEAFF TGTGCCAGCAGCCTTAACCGGGACACTGAAGCTTTCTTT TRBJ1-1 TRBV5-5 few NA
CASIEGAGGAFF TGTGCCAGCATCGAGGGGGCGGGGGGAGCTTTCTTT TRBJ1-1 TRBV6-1 NA TRBD1
CASSRDRANYGYTF TGTGCCAGCAGCCGGGACAGGGCTAACTATGGCTACACCTTC TRBJ1-2 TRBV2 NA TRBD1
CASSPTTGTRNNEQFF TGCGCCAGCAGCCCTACAACCGGGACTAGGAACAATGAGCAGTTCTTC TRBJ2-1 TRBV5-1 NA TRBD2
CASSESWTMSGETQYF TGTGCCAGCAGTGAATCCTGGACTATGTCGGGGGAGACCCAGTACTTC TRBJ2-5 TRBV2 NA NA
CASSLGGGGGDTQYF TGTGCCAGCAGCTTAGGCGGGGGGGGAGGAGATACGCAGTATTTT TRBJ2-3 TRBV5-4 NA TRBD2
CASSLHLRTGLAKNIQYF TGTGCCAGCAGTTTACACCTGAGGACAGGCCTAGCCAAAAACATTCAGTACTTC TRBJ2-4 TRBV28 NA TRBD1
CASTNRGAEKLFF TGTGCCAGCACTAACCGGGGAGCTGAAAAACTGTTTTTT TRBJ1-4 TRBV6-6 once NA
CASSLPGQGSVGYTF TGTGCCAGCAGCCTTCCGGGACAGGGGTCCGTAGGCTACACCTTC TRBJ1-2 TRBV7-2 NA TRBD1
CASSSPGTGDTQYF TGTGCCAGCAGCTCCCCCGGGACAGGGGATACGCAGTATTTT TRBJ2-3 TRBV11-3 NA TRBD1
CASSYSRGRGNTEAFF TGTGCCAGCAGTTACTCGAGGGGCAGGGGGAACACTGAAGCTTTCTTT TRBJ1-1 TRBV6-5 NA NA
CASSRSSKETQYF TGTGCCAGCAGCCGGTCCTCCAAGGAGACCCAGTACTTC TRBJ2-5 TRBV7-3 NA NA
CASSLVLADYNEQFF TGTGCCAGCAGCTTGGTACTAGCGGACTACAATGAGCAGTTCTTC TRBJ2-1 TRBV5-5 NA TRBD2
CASSIVFSQPQHF TGTGCCAGTAGTATTGTTTTCAGTCAGCCCCAGCATTTT TRBJ1-5 TRBV19 NA NA
CASSGGVWVVDEQFF TGTGCCAGCAGCGGAGGAGTTTGGGTCGTGGACGAGCAGTTCTTC TRBJ2-1 TRBV5-8 NA NA
CASSRDRGWTQPQHF TGTGCCAGCAGCCGGGACAGGGGCTGGACCCAGCCCCAGCATTTT TRBJ1-5 TRBV7-8 NA TRBD1
CASSPREGNNEQFF TGTGCCAGCAGTCCTCGAGAGGGCAACAATGAGCAGTTCTTC TRBJ2-1 TRBV6-5 NA NA
CASFQGRDTEAFF TGTGCCAGCTTTCAGGGGCGAGACACTGAAGCTTTCTTT TRBJ1-1 TRBV7-9 NA NA
CASSSRTGTYEQYF TGTGCCAGCAGCTCCCGGACTGGGACCTACGAGCAGTACTTC TRBJ2-7 TRBV7-2 once NA
CASSVTGGPYEQYF TGTGCCAGCAGTGTTACGGGAGGCCCCTACGAGCAGTACTTC TRBJ2-7 TRBV6-1 NA TRBD2
CASREIAGGPYNEQFF TGTGCCAGTAGGGAAATAGCGGGAGGGCCGTACAATGAGCAGTTCTTC TRBJ2-1 TRBV19 NA TRBD2
CASSVGQDSNQPQHF TGTGCCAGCAGTGTTGGACAGGATAGCAATCAGCCCCAGCATTTT TRBJ1-5 TRBV25-1 NA TRBD1
CASSRRDSLSGYTF TGTGCCAGCAGTCGCCGGGACAGTTTGTCTGGCTACACCTTC TRBJ1-2 TRBV27 NA TRBD1
CASSLKEGMGEKLFF TGTGCCAGCAGTTTAAAAGAGGGAATGGGTGAAAAACTGTTTTTT TRBJ1-4 TRBV28 NA NA
CASSPGPGADEQYF TGTGCCAGCAGCCCGGGTCCGGGAGCGGACGAGCAGTACTTC TRBJ2-7 TRBV7-8 few NA
CASSPTGGISTDTQYF TGTGCCAGCTCACCTACAGGCGGGATTAGCACAGATACGCAGTATTTT TRBJ2-3 TRBV18 NA NA
CASTFSPRSSGNTIYF TGTGCCAGCACCTTCTCCCCCCGCAGTTCTGGAAACACCATATATTTT TRBJ1-3 TRBV5-4 NA NA
CASSPLGSSDYGYTF TGTGCCAGCTCACCACTCGGTTCCTCTGACTATGGCTACACCTTC TRBJ1-2 TRBV18 NA NA
CASSFQGVSGNTIYF TGTGCCAGCAGTTTTCAAGGGGTTTCTGGAAACACCATATATTTT TRBJ1-3 TRBV28 NA NA